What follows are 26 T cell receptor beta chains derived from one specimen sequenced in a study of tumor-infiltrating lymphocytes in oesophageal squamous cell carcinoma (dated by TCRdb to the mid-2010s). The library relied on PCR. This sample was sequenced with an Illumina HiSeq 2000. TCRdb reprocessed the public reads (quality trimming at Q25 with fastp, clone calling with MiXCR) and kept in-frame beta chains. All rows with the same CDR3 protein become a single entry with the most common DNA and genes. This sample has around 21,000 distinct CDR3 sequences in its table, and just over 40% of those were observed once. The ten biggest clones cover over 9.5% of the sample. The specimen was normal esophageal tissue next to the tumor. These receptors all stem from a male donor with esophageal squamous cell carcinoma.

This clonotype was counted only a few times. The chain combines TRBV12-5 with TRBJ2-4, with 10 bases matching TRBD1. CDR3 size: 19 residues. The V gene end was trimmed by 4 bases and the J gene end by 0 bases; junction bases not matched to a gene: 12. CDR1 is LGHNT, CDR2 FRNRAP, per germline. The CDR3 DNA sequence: TGTGCTAGTGGTTCGGACAGGGGGAACATGATACTAGCCAAAAACATTCAGTACTTC. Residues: CASGSDRGNMILAKNIQYF.

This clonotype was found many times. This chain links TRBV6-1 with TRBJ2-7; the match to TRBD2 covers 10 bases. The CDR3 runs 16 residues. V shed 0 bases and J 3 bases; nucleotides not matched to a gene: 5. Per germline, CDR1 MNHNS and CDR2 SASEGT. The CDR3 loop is CASSEASTSGIYEQYF. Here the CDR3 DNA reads TGTGCCAGCAGTGAAGCATCAACTAGCGGGATCTACGAGCAGTACTTC.

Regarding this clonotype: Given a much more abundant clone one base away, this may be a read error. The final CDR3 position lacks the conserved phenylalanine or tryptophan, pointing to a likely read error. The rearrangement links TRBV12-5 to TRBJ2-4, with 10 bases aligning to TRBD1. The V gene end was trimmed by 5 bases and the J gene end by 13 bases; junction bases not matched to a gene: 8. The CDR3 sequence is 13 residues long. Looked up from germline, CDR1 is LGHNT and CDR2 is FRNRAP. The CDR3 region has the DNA TGTGCTAGTGGTCACGACAGGGGGCGAGAGCAGTACTCC. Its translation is CASGHDRGREQYS.

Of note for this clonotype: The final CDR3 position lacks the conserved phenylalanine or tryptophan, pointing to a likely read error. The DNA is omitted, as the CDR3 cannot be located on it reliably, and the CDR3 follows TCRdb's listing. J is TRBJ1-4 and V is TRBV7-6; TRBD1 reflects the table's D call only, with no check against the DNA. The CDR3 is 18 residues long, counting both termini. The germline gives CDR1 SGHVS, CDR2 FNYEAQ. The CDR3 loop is CASSLPGQGRTHSTGLPA.

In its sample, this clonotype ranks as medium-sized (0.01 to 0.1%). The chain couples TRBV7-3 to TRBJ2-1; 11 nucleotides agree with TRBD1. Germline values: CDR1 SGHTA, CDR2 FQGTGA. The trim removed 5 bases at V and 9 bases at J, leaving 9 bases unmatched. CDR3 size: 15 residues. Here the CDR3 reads CASSAGQGAISEQFF. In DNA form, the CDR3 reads TGTGCCAGCAGCGCCGGACAGGGGGCGATCTCTGAGCAGTTCTTC.

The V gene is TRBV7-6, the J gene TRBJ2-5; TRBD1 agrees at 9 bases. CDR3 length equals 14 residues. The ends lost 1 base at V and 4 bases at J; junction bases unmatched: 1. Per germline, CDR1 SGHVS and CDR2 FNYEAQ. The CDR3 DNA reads TGTGCCAGCAGCTTAGGGACAGGGGCAGAGACCCAGTACTTC. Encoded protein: CASSLGTGAETQYF.

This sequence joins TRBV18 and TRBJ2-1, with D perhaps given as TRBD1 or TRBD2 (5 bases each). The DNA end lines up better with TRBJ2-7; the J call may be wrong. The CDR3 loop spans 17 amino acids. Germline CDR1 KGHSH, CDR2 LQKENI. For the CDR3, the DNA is TGTGCCAGCTCACTGGGGCCCCGGGGCCGCCCGGCCTACGAGCAGTACTTC. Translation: CASSLGPRGRPAYEQYF.

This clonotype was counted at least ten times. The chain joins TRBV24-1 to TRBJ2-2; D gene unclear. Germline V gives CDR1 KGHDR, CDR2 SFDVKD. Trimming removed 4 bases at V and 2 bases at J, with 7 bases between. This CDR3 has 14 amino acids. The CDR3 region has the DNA TGTGCCACCAGTGAACCCCAAAACACCGGGGAGCTGTTTTTT. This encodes CATSEPQNTGELFF.

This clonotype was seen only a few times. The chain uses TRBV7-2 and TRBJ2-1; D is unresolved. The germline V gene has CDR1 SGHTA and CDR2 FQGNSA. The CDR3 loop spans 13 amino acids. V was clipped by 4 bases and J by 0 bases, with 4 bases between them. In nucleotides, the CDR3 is TGTGCCAGCAGCTCAGGCTCCTACAATGAGCAGTTCTTC. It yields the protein CASSSGSYNEQFF.

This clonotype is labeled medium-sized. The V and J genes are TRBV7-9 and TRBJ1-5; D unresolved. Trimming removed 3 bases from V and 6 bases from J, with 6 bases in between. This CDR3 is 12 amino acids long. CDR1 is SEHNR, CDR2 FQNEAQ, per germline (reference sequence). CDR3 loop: CASSFLSQPQHF. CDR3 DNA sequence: TGTGCCAGCAGCTTCCTCTCTCAGCCCCAGCATTTT.

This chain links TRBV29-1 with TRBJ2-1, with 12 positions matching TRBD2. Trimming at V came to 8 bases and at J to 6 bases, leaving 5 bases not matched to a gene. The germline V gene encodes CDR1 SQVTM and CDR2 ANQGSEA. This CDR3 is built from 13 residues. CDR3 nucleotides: TGCAGCCACACGGGACTAGCGGGCAATGAGCAGTTCTTC. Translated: CSHTGLAGNEQFF.

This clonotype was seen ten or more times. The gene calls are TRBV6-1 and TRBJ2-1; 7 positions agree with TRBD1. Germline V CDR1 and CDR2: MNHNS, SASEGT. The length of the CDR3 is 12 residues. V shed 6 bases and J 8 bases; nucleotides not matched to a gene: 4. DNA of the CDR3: TGTGCCAGCAGGACAGGGTACCATGAGCAGTTCTTC. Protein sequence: CASRTGYHEQFF.

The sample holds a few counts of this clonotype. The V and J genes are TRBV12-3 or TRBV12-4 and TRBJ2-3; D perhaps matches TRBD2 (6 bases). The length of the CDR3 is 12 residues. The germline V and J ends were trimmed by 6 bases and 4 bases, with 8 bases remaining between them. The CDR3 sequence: CASSRLADTQYF. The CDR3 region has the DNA TGTGCCAGCAGCCGACTAGCAGATACGCAGTATTTT.

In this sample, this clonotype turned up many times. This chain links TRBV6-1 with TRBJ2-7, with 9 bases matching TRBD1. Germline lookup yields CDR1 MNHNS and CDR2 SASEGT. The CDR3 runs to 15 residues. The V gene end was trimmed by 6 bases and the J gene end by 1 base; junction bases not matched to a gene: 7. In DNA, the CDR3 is TGTGCCAGCAGGGTTGGGGGGACAGGGTCCTACGAGCAGTACTTC. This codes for CASRVGGTGSYEQYF.

DNA for the CDR3: TGTGCCAGCAGCCCAGTGGGCGTACAAGAGACCCAGTACTTC. Amino acids: CASSPVGVQETQYF. The chain recombines TRBV7-8 with TRBJ2-4; D gene unclear. The DNA end lines up better with TRBJ2-5; the J call may be wrong. The length of the CDR3 is 14 residues. The germline gives CDR1 SGHVS, CDR2 FQNEAQ.

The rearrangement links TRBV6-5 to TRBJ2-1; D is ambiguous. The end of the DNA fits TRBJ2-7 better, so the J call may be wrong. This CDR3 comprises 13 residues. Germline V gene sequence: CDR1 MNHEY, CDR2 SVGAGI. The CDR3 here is CASSYRVDNEQYF. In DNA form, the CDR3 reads TGTGCCAGCAGTTACAGGGTCGACAATGAGCAGTACTTC.

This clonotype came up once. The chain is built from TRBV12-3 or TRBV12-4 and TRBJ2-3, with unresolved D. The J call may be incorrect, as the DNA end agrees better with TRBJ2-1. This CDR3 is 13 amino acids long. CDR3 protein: CASSLAERKTQFF. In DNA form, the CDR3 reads TGTGCCAGCAGTTTAGCGGAAAGGAAGACCCAGTTCTTC.

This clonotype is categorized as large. The CDR3, as DNA: TGTGCCAGCAGCGGTAGCGGGAGTGCAGATACGCAGTATTTT. Translating it yields CASSGSGSADTQYF. The V and J genes are TRBV7-3 and TRBJ2-3, with TRBD2 identical over 9 bases. Germline values: CDR1 SGHTA, CDR2 FQGTGA. With V trimmed by 5 bases and J by 4 bases, 4 bases remained unmatched. This CDR3 region has 14 residues.

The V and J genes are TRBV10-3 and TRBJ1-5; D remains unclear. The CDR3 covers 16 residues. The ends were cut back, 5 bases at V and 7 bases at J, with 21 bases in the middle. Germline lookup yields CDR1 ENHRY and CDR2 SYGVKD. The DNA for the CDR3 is TGTGCCATCAGTTCCCCTTCCGCGAAGGCGGACCAGCCCCAGCATTTT. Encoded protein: CAISSPSAKADQPQHF.

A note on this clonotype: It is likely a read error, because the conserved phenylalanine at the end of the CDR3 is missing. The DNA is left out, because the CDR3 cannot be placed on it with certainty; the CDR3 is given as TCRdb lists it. The CDR3 region is CASTTGMGNIQYFGA. The chain recombines TRBV6-1 with TRBJ2-6; TRBD1 was called by the table and not checked on the DNA. Ends included, the CDR3 has 15 residues. Germline V gene lookup returns CDR1 MNHNS and CDR2 SASEGT.

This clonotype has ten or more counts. CDR3 nucleotides: TGTGCCAGCAGCGGGGCCTATGGCTACACCTTC. Protein sequence: CASSGAYGYTF. V and J are TRBV5-4 and TRBJ1-2; tentative D call: TRBD1 (5 bases). This CDR3 has 11 amino acids. Deletions cut 4 bases from V and 4 bases from J, with 5 bases between. Germline lookup yields CDR1 SGHNT and CDR2 YYREEE (reference sequence). The variable domain in full, completed from reference TRBV5-4 and TRBJ1-2, reads ETGVTQSPTHLIKTRGQQVTLRCSSQSGHNTVSWYQQALGQGPQFIFQYYREEENGRGNFPPRFSGLQFPNYSSELNVNALELDDSALYLCASSGAYGYTFGSGTRLTVV.

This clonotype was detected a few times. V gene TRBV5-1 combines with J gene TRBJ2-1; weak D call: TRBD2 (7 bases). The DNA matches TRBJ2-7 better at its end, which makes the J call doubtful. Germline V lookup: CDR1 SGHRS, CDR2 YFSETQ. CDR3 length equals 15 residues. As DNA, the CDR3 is TGCGCCAGCAGCTTGAGGGGGGAGGGGGCCTACGAGCAGTACTTC. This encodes CASSLRGEGAYEQYF.

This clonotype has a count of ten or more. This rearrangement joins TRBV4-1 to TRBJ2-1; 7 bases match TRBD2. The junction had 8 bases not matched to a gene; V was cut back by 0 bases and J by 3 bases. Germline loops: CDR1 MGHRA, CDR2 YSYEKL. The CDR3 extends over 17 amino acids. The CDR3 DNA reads TGCGCCAGCAGCCAAGAGCAGGGCGGGAGCTACTACAATGAGCAGTTCTTC. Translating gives CASSQEQGGSYYNEQFF.

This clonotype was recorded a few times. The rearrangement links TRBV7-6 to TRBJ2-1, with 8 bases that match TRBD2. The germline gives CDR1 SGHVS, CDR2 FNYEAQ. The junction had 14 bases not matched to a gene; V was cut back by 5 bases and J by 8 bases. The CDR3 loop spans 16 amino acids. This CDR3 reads CASSPSGGRLVDEQFF. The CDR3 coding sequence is TGTGCCAGCAGCCCCTCCGGCGGGAGGTTGGTGGATGAGCAGTTCTTC.

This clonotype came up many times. CDR3 protein: CATSDYPDNQGHGYTF. For the CDR3, the DNA is TGTGCCACCAGTGATTACCCCGATAACCAAGGCCATGGCTACACCTTC. The chain recombines TRBV24-1 with TRBJ1-2, with unresolved D. The V gene lost 2 bases and the J gene lost 6 bases, with 18 bases spanning the gap. Germline CDR1 is KGHDR and CDR2 is SFDVKD. This CDR3 contains 16 residues.

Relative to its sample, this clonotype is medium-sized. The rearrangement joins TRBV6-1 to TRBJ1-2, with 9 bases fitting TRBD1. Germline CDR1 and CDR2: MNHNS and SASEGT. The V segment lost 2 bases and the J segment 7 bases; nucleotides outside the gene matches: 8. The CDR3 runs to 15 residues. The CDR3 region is CASSESTGTGFGYTF. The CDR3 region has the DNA TGTGCCAGCAGTGAATCTACCGGGACAGGGTTTGGCTACACCTTC.